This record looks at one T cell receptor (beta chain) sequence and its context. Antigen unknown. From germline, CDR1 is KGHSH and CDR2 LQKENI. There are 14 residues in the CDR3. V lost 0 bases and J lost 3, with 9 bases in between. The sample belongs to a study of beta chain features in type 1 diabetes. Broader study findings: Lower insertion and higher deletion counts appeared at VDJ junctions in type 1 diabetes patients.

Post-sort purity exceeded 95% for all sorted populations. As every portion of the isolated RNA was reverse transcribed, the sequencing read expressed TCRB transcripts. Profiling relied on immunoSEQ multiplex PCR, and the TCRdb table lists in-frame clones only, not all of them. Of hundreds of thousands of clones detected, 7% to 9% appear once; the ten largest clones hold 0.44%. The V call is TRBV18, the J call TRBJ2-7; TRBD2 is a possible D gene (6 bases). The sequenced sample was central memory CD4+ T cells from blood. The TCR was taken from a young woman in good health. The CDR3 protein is CASSPPAGLYEQYF. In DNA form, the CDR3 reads TGTGCCAGCTCACCACCGGCGGGGCTCTACGAGCAGTACTTC.